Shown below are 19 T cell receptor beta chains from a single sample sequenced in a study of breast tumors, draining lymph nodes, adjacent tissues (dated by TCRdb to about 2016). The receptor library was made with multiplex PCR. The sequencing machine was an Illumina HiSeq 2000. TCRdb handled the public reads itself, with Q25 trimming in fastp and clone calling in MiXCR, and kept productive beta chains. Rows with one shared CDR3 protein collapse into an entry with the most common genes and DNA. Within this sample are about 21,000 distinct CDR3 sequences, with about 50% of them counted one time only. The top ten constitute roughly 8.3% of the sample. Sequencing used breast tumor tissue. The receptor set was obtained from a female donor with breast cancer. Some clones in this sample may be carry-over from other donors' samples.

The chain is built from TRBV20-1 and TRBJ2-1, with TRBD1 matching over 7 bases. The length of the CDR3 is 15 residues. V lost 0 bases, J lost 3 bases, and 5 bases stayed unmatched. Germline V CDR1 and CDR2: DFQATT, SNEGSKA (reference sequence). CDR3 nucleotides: TGCAGTGCTAGAGACCCGGGACAGATCTACAATGAGCAGTTCTTC. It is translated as CSARDPGQIYNEQFF.

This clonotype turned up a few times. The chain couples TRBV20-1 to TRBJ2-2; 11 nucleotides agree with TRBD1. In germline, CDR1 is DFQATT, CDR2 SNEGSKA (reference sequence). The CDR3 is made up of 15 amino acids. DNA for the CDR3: TGCAGAGCCGGACAGGGGGCTTACAACACCGGGGAGCTGTTTTTT. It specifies CRAGQGAYNTGELFF.

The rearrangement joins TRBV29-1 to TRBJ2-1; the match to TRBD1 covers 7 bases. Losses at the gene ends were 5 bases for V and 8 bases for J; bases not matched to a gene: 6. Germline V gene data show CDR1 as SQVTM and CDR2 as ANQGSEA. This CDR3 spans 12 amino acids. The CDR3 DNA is TGCAGCGTTTACGGGACAGCCGATGAGCAGTTCTTC. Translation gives CSVYGTADEQFF.

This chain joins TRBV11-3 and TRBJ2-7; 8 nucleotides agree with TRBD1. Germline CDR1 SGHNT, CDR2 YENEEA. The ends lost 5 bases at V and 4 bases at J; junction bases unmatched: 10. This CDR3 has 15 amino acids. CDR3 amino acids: CASSPAGQEPYEQYF. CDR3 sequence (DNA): TGTGCCAGCAGCCCGGCGGGACAGGAGCCTTACGAGCAGTACTTC.

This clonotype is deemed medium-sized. The CDR3 region has the DNA TGTGCCAGCGGGAGGGCCGACTACGAGCAGTACTTC. It yields the protein CASGRADYEQYF. The gene calls are TRBV9 and TRBJ2-7; 7 bases are a match to TRBD2. This CDR3 has 12 residues. Germline trimming cut 7 bases from V and 3 bases from J; bases unmatched to any gene: 4. CDR1 is SGDLS, CDR2 YYNGEE, per germline.

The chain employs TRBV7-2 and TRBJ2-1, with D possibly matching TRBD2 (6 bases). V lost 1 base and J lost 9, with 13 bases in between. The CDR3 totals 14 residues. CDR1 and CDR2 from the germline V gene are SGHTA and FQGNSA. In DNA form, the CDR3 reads TGTGCCAGCAGCTTAGGCGGGATCGTTGGTGAGCAGTTCTTC. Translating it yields CASSLGGIVGEQFF.

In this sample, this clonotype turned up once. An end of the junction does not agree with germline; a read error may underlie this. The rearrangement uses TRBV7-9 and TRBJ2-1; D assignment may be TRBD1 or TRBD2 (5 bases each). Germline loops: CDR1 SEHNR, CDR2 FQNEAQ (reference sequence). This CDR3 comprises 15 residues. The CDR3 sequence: CASATSAGTLNEQLF. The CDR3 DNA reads TGTGCCAGTGCCACCTCTGCCGGGACCCTCAATGAGCAGCTCTTC.

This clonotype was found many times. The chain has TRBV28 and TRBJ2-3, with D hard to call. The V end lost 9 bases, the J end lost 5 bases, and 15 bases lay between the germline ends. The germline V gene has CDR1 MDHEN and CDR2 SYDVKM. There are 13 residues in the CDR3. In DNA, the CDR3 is TGTGCCAGTACAGACACCCATGGAGATACGCAGTATTTT. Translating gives CASTDTHGDTQYF.

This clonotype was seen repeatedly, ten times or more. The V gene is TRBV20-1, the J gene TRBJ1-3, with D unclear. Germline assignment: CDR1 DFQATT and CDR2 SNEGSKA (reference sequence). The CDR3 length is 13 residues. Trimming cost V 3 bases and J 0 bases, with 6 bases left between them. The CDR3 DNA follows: TGCAGTGCTAGTCTTGGCTCTGGAAACACCATATATTTT. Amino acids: CSASLGSGNTIYF.

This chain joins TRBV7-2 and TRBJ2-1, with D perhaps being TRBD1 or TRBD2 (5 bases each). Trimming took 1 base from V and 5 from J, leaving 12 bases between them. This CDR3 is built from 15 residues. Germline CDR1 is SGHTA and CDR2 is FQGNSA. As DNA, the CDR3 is TGTGCCAGCAGCTTAGGTCGGGACCTACACAATGAGCAGTTCTTC. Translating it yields CASSLGRDLHNEQFF. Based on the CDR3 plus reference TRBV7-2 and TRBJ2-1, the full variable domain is GAGVSQSPSNKVTEKGKDVELRCDPISGHTALYWYRQSLGQGLEFLIYFQGNSAPDKSGLPSDRFSAERTGGSVSTLTIQRTQQEDSAVYLCASSLGRDLHNEQFFGPGTRLTVL.

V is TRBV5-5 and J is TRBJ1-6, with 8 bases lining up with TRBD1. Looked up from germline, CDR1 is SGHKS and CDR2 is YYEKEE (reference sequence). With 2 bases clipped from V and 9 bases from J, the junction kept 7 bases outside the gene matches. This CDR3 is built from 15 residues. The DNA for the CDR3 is TGTGCCAGCAGCTTTCCTGACAGGGGTGCTTCACCCCTCCACTTT. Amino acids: CASSFPDRGASPLHF.

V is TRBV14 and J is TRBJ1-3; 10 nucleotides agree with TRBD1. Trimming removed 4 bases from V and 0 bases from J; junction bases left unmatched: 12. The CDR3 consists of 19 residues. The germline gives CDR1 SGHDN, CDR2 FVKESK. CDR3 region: CASSPTGGTGATSGNTIYF. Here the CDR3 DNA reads TGTGCCAGCAGCCCGACAGGGGGGACAGGGGCCACCTCTGGAAACACCATATATTTT.

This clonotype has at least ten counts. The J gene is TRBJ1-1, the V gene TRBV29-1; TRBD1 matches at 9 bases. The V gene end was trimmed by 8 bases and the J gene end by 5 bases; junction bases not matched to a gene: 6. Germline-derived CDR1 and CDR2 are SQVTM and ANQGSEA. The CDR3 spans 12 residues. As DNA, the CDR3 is TGCAGCTCGGGACAGGGCAATACTGAAGCTTTCTTT. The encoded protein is CSSGQGNTEAFF.

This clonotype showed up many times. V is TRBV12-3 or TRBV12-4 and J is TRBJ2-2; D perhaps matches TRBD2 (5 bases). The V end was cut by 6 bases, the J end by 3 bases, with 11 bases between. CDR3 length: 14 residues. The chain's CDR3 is CASRGRADTGELFF. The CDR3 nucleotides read TGTGCCAGCAGAGGGAGAGCTGACACCGGGGAGCTGTTTTTT.

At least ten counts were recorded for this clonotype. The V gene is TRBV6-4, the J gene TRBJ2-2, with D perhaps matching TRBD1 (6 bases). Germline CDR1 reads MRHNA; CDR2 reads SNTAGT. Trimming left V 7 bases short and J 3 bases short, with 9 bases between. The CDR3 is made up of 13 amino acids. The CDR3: CASKQGHTGELFF. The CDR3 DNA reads TGTGCCAGCAAACAGGGACACACCGGGGAGCTGTTTTTT.

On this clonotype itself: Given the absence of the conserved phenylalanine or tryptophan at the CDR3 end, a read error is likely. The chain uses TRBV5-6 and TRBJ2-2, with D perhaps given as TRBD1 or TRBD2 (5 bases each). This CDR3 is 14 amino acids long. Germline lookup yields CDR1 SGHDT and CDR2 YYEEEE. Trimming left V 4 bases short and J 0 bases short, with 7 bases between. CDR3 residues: CASSGTTNTGELFY. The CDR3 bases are TGTGCCAGCAGCGGGACCACGAACACCGGGGAGCTGTTTTAT.

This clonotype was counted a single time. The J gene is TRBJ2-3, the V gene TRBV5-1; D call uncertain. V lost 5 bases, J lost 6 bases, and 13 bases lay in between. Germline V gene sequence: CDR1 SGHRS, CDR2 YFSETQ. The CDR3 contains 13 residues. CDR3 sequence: CASRASTGDTQYF. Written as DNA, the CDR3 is TGCGCCAGCAGGGCGTCGACCGGGGATACGCAGTATTTT.

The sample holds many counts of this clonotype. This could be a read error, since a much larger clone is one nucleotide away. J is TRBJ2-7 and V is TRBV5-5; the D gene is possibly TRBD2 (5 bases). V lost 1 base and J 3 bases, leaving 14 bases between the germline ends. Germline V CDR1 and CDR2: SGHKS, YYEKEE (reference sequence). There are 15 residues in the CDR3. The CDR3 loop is CASSLLPARVYEQYF. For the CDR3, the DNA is TGTGCCAGCAGCTTGCTCCCCGCGCGGGTCTACGAGCAGTACTTC.

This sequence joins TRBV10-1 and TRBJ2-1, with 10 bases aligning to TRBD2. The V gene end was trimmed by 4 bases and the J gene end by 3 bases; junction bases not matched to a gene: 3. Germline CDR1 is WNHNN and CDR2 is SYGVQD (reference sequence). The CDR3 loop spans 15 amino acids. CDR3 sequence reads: CASSGTSGDYNEQFF. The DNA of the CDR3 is TGCGCCAGCAGTGGGACTAGCGGAGACTACAATGAGCAGTTCTTC.